The 15 T cell receptor beta chains below were found in one sample sequenced in a study of blood T cell repertoires in COVID-19. This table comes from immunoSEQ multiplex PCR, and its TCRdb copy is limited to in-frame clones, with some not included. The table has about 110,000 clones, around three quarters seen once. Sequenced: peripheral blood. These TCRs come from a human donor in a cohort sampled during active or convalescent COVID-19.

This chain links TRBV4-3 with TRBJ2-4; the match to TRBD2 covers 10 bases. CDR1 is LGHNA and CDR2 is YSLEER in the germline V gene. V shed 5 bases, J shed 6 bases, and the junction held 10 bases outside the gene matches. This CDR3 contains 16 residues. CDR3 region: CASSTGLADYVNIQYF. CDR3 DNA: TGCGCCAGCAGCACCGGACTAGCGGACTACGTAAACATTCAGTACTTC.

Only one count was recorded for this clone. The rearrangement uses TRBV4-2 and TRBJ2-5; 9 bases are a match to TRBD1. The CDR3 is 16 amino acids. The germline gives CDR1 LGHNA, CDR2 YNFKEQ. Losses at the gene ends were 4 bases for V and 4 bases for J; bases not matched to a gene: 10. The chain's CDR3 is CASSPLGDRVGETQYF. In DNA form, the CDR3 reads TGTGCCAGCAGCCCCCTGGGGGACAGGGTTGGAGAGACCCAGTACTTC.

The chain combines TRBV2 with TRBJ1-4; D might be TRBD1 (5 bases). With 3 bases removed from V and 2 bases from J, the gap between germline ends came to 10 bases. This CDR3 has 15 amino acids. Germline V gene lookup returns CDR1 SNHLY and CDR2 FYNNEI. The CDR3 DNA reads as TGTGCCAGCAGTGATTTTAGACAGACTAATGAAAAACTGTTTTTT. As protein: CASSDFRQTNEKLFF.

The chain combines TRBV12-3 or TRBV12-4 with TRBJ1-6; no firm D call. Trimming left V 5 bases short and J 9 bases short, with 11 bases between. This CDR3 is built from 13 residues. CDR3 region: CASSLSNFSPLHF. CDR3 bases: TGTGCCAGCAGTCTCTCCAACTTTTCACCCCTCCACTTT.

The chain has TRBV7-2 and TRBJ1-2; D is unclear. The germline CDR1 and CDR2 sequences are SGHTA and FQGNSA. This CDR3 has 14 amino acids. V gave up 4 bases and J gave up 8 bases, with 17 bases separating them. As DNA, the CDR3 is TGTGCCAGCAGCTCTATTCAGGTTCCGGGGGGCTACACCTTC. It translates to CASSSIQVPGGYTF.

The table lists this clone with a few counts. The chain is built from TRBV5-1 and TRBJ1-3, with D perhaps TRBD1 (6 bases). This CDR3 comprises 14 residues. V dropped 3 bases and J dropped 4 bases, with 11 bases sitting between them. Germline V gene lookup returns CDR1 SGHRS and CDR2 YFSETQ. CDR3 sequence: CASSSQGSGNTIYF. DNA of the CDR3: TGCGCCAGCAGCTCACAGGGCAGCGGAAACACCATATATTTT.

This sequence joins TRBV30 and TRBJ1-6, with 9 positions matching TRBD1. This CDR3 has 13 amino acids. Germline V gene data show CDR1 as GTSNPN and CDR2 as SVGIG (reference sequence). Trimming took 4 bases from V and 8 from J; bases not matched to a gene: 3. CDR3 bases: TGTGCCTGGAAGACAGGGGGATATTCACCCCTCCACTTT. It specifies CAWKTGGYSPLHF.

The V call is TRBV5-1, the J call TRBJ2-7; TRBD1 aligns across 7 bases. Germline values: CDR1 SGHRS, CDR2 YFSETQ. The CDR3 runs 13 residues. V gave up 4 bases and J gave up 5 bases; unmatched junction bases: 6. CDR3 sequence (DNA): TGCGCCAGCAGCCGACAGGGTCAAAACGAGCAGTACTTC. Its translation: CASSRQGQNEQYF.

V gene TRBV19 combines with J gene TRBJ2-1; 7 bases line up with TRBD1. The germline gives CDR1 LNHDA, CDR2 SQIVND (reference sequence). The CDR3 covers 15 residues. V dropped 4 bases and J dropped 1; count of bases not matched to a gene: 4. CDR3 sequence: CASSTGGQSYNEQFF. In DNA, the CDR3 is TGTGCCAGTAGTACAGGGGGACAGTCCTACAATGAGCAGTTCTTC.

J is TRBJ2-1 and V is TRBV7-3, with a tentative D call TRBD2 (6 bases). Germline V CDR1 and CDR2: SGHTA, FQGTGA. V gave up 5 bases and J gave up 9 bases, with 20 bases separating them. This CDR3 comprises 15 residues. This CDR3 reads CASSLSGTGVVEQFF. The CDR3 DNA is TGTGCCAGCAGCCTTAGCGGAACTGGCGTCGTTGAGCAGTTCTTC.

The rearrangement joins TRBV19 to TRBJ1-5, with 8 bases fitting TRBD1. Germline-derived CDR1 and CDR2 are LNHDA and SQIVND (reference sequence). CDR3 size: 16 residues. The V segment lost 3 bases and the J segment 2 bases; nucleotides outside the gene matches: 6. The CDR3 coding sequence is TGTGCCAGTAGTATTCGAAAGACAGGGGGCAATCAGCCCCAGCATTTT. Translation: CASSIRKTGGNQPQHF.

This chain joins TRBV5-4 and TRBJ1-1; a possible D gene is TRBD1 (6 bases). V was shortened by 4 bases and J by 0 bases, with 10 bases between the two germline ends. Germline CDR1 SGHNT, CDR2 YYREEE (reference sequence). CDR3 length: 14 residues. CDR3 residues: CASSLDRLNTEAFF. CDR3 sequence (DNA): TGTGCCAGCAGCCTGGACAGACTGAACACTGAAGCTTTCTTT.

The chain is built from TRBV6-5 and TRBJ2-5; TRBD2 might be the D (6 bases). V was shortened by 7 bases and J by 2 bases, with 14 bases between the two germline ends. This CDR3 has 14 residues. From germline, CDR1 is MNHEY and CDR2 SVGAGI. The CDR3 loop is CASIGRAGQETQYF. The CDR3 region has the DNA TGTGCCAGCATAGGGCGGGCGGGGCAAGAGACCCAGTACTTC.

The genes are TRBV19 and TRBJ1-2; TRBD1 matches at 9 bases. Germline CDR1 reads LNHDA; CDR2 reads SQIVND (reference sequence). This CDR3 region has 13 residues. The V segment lost 5 bases and the J segment 6 bases; nucleotides outside the gene matches: 4. The CDR3 DNA reads as TGTGCCAGTAGTGTCACAGGGGGCCATGGCTACACCTTC. Translation: CASSVTGGHGYTF.

V usage is TRBV19 and J usage is TRBJ1-2, with D tentatively TRBD1 (6 bases). Germline V gene lookup returns CDR1 LNHDA and CDR2 SQIVND (reference sequence). The CDR3 has 15 amino acids. V was trimmed by 4 bases and J by 0 bases, leaving 12 bases between them. The CDR3 DNA is TGTGCCAGTAGTACCGACAGGAGAGCTAACTATGGCTACACCTTC. Protein product: CASSTDRRANYGYTF. Complete variable domain (other parts from reference TRBV19 and TRBJ1-2): DGGITQSPKYLFRKEGQNVTLSCEQNLNHDAMYWYRQDPGQGLRLIYYSQIVNDFQKGDIAEGYSVSREKKESFPLTVTSAQKNPTAFYLCASSTDRRANYGYTFGSGTRLTVV.